This TCR beta chain was sequenced for a study of blood T cell repertoires in COVID-19. Germline trimming cut 5 bases from V and 2 bases from J; bases unmatched to any gene: 7. Germline V gene sequence: CDR1 SQVTM, CDR2 ANQGSEA. The CDR3 runs 14 residues. Libraries were prepared by immunoSEQ multiplex PCR; TCRdb keeps only in-frame clonotypes and omits some of them. There are roughly 110,000 clones in the sample; over 80% occur only once, and 0.7% to 1% lies in the top ten. The V gene is TRBV29-1, the J gene TRBJ1-2; the match to TRBD1 covers 8 bases. This TCR came from a woman aged 70-85 years with acute or convalescent COVID-19. The specimen was peripheral blood. The CDR3 DNA sequence: TGCAGCGTTACCGGGACAGGAATCAACTATGGCTACACCTTC. Amino acid sequence: CSVTGTGINYGYTF.